A single TCR beta chain is shown here with its context. Only one heparinised blood draw was taken per donor, and its volume averaged about 116 mL. These data come from a study of beta chain features in type 1 diabetes. The CDR3 covers 13 residues. Per germline, CDR1 SGHAT and CDR2 FQNNGV. Trimming at V came to 4 bases and at J to 2 bases, leaving 1 base not matched to a gene. The isolated RNA, all of it, was reverse transcribed, so expressed TCRB transcripts were what got sequenced. TCRdb keeps only in-frame clones here, not all; method: immunoSEQ multiplex PCR. The sample yields about 16,000 clones, around 59% seen once.

The sequence was collected from a woman aged 18-29 years in good health. This chain connects TRBV11-2 to TRBJ1-2; the match to TRBD1 covers 7 bases. Sequencing used stem cell memory CD4+ T cells from blood. The CDR3 here is CASSSGQNYGYTF. CDR3 DNA: TGTGCCAGCAGCTCGGGACAGAACTATGGCTACACCTTC. Full variable domain (missing parts from reference TRBV11-2 and TRBJ1-2): EAGVAQSPRYKIIEKRQSVAFWCNPISGHATLYWYQQILGQGPKLLIQFQNNGVVDDSQLPKDRFSAERLKGVDSTLKIQPAKLEDSAVYLCASSSGQNYGYTFGSGTRLTVV.